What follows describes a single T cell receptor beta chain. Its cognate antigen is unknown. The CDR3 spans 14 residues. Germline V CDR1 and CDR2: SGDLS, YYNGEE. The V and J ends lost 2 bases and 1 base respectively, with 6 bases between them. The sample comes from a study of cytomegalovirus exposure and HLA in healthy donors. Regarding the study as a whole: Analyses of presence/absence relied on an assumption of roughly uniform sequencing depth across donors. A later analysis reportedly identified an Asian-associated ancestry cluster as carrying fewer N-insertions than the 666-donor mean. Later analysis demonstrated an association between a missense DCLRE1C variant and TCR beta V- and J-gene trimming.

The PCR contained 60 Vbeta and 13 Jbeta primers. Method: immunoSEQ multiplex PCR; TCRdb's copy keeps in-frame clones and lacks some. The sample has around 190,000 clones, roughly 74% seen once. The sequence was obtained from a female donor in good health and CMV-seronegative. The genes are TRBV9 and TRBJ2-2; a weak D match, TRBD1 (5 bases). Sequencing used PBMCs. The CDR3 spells CASSVTGNTGELFF. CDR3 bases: TGTGCCAGCAGCGTTACAGGGAACACCGGGGAGCTGTTTTTT.